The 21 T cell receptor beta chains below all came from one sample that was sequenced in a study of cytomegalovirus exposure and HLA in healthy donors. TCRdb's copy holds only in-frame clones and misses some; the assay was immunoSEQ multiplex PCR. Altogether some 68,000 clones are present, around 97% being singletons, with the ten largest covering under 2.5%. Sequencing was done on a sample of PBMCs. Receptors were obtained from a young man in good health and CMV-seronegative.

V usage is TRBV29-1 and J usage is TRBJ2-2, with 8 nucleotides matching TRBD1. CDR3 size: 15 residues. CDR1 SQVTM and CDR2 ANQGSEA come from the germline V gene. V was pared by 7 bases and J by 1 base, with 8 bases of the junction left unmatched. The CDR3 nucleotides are TGCAGCGCCTCAAGAGGGACAGGGAACACCGGGGAGCTGTTTTTT. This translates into CSASRGTGNTGELFF.

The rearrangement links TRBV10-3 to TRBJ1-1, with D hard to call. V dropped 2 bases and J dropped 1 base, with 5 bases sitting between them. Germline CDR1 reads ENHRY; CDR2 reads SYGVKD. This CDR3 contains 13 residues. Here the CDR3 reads CAISEGRNTEAFF. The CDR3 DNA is TGTGCCATCAGTGAGGGGAGGAACACTGAAGCTTTCTTT.

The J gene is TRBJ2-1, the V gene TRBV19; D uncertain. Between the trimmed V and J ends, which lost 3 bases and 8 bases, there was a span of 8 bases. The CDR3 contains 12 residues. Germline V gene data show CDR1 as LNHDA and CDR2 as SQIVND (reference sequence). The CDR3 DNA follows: TGTGCCAGTAGTATTCAGGTTGATGAGCAGTTCTTC. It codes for CASSIQVDEQFF.

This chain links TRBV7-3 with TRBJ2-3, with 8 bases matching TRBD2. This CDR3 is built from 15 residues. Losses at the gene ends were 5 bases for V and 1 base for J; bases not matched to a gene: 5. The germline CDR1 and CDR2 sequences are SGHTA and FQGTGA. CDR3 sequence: CASSPAGVGTDTQYF. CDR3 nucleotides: TGTGCCAGCAGCCCAGCGGGAGTTGGCACAGATACGCAGTATTTT.

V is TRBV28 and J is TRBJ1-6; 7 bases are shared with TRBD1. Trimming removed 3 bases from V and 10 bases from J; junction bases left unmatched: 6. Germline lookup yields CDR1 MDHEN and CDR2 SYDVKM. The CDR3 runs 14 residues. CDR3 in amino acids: CASSLDRSESPLHF. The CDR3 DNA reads TGTGCCAGCAGTTTGGACAGGAGTGAATCACCCCTCCACTTT.

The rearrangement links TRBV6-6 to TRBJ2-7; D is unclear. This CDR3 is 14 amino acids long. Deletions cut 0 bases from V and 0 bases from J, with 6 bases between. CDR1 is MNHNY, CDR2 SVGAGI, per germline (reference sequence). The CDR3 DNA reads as TGTGCCAGCAGTTACTCCCCCAGCTCCTACGAGCAGTACTTC. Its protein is CASSYSPSSYEQYF.

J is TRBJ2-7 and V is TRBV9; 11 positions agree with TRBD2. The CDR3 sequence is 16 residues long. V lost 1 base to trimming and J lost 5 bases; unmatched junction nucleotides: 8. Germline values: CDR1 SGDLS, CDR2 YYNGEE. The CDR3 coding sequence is TGTGCCAGCAGCGTAAAGATAGCGGGAGGGATCGACGAGCAGTACTTC. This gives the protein CASSVKIAGGIDEQYF.

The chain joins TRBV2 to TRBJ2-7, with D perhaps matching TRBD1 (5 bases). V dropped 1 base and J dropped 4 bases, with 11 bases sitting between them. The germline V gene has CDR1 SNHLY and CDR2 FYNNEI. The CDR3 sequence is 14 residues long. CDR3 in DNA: TGTGCCAGCAGTGAAGGGGCAGGGCCGTACGAGCAGTACTTC. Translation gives CASSEGAGPYEQYF.

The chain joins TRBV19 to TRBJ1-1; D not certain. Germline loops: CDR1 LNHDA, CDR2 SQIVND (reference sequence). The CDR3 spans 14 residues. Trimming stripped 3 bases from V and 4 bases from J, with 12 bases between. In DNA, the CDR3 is TGTGCCAGTAGTATTATAGGAGTCGGCACTGAAGCTTTCTTT. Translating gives CASSIIGVGTEAFF. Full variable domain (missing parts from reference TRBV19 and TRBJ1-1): DGGITQSPKYLFRKEGQNVTLSCEQNLNHDAMYWYRQDPGQGLRLIYYSQIVNDFQKGDIAEGYSVSREKKESFPLTVTSAQKNPTAFYLCASSIIGVGTEAFFGQGTRLTVV.

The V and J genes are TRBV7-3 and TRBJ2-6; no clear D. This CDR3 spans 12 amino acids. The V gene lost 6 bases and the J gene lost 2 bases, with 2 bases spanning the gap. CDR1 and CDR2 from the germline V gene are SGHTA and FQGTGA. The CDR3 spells CASSTGANVLTF. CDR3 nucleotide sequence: TGTGCCAGCAGTACTGGGGCCAACGTCCTGACTTTC.

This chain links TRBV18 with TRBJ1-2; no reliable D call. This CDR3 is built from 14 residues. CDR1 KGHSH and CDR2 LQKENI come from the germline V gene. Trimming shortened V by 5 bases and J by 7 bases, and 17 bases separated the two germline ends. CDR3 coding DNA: TGTGCCAGCTCAACCCAAGATTACAGTGTTGGCTACACCTTC. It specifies CASSTQDYSVGYTF.

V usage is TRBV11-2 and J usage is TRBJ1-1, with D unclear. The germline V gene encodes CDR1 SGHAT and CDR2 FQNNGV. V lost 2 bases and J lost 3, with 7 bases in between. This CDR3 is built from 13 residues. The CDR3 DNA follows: TGTGCCAGCAGCTTAACCACTTACACTGAAGCTTTCTTT. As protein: CASSLTTYTEAFF.

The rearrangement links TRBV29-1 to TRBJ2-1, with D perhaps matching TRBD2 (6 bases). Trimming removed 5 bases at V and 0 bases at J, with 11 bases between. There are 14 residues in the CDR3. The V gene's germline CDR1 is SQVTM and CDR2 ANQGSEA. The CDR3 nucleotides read TGCAGCGTTCCAAAGGAGGGCTCCTACAATGAGCAGTTCTTC. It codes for CSVPKEGSYNEQFF.

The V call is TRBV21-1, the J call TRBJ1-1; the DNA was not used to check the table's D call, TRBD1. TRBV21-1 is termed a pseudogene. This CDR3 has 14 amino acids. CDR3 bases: TGTGCCAGCAGCATGGACAGCCTGAACACTGAAGCTTTCTTT. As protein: CASSMDSLNTEAFF.

The CDR3 loop reads CASSPGTTYEQYF. The CDR3 region has the DNA TGTGCCAGTAGTCCGGGGACTACCTACGAGCAGTACTTC. The chain links TRBV19 to TRBJ2-7; TRBD2 aligns across 7 bases. The length of the CDR3 is 13 residues. Germline CDR1 reads LNHDA; CDR2 reads SQIVND (reference sequence). V lost 5 bases, J lost 2 bases, and 3 bases stayed unmatched. Looking up the rest from reference TRBV19 and TRBJ2-7 gives the full variable domain: DGGITQSPKYLFRKEGQNVTLSCEQNLNHDAMYWYRQDPGQGLRLIYYSQIVNDFQKGDIAEGYSVSREKKESFPLTVTSAQKNPTAFYLCASSPGTTYEQYFGPGTRLTVT.

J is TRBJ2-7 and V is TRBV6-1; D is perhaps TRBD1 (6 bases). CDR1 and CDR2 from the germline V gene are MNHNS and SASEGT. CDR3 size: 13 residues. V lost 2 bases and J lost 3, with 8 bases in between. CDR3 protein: CASSETGYYEQYF. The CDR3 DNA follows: TGTGCCAGCAGTGAAACAGGGTACTACGAGCAGTACTTC.

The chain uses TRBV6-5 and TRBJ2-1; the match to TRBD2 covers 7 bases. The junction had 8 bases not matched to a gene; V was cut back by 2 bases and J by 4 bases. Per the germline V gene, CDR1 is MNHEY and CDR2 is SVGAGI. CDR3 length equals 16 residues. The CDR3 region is CASSYRLAEGYNEQFF. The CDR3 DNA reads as TGTGCCAGCAGTTACAGGCTAGCGGAGGGGTACAATGAGCAGTTCTTC.

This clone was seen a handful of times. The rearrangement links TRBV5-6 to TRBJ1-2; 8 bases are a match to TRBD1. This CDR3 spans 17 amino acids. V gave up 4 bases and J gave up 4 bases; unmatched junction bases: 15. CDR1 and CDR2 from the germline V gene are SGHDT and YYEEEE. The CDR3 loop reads CASSPGQAKSYTYGYTF. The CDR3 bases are TGTGCCAGCAGCCCGGGACAGGCAAAGAGCTATACCTATGGCTACACCTTC.

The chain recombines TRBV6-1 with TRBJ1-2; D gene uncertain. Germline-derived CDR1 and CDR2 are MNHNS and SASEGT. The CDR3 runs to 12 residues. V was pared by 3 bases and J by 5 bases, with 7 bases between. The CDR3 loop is CASSDLLYGYTF. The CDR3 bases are TGTGCCAGCAGTGATTTACTATATGGCTACACCTTC.

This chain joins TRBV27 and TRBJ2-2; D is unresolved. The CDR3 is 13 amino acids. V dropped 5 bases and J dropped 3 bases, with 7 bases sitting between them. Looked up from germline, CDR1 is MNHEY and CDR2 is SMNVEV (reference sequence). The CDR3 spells CASSPEDTGELFF. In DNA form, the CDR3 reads TGTGCCAGCAGTCCTGAGGACACCGGGGAGCTGTTTTTT.

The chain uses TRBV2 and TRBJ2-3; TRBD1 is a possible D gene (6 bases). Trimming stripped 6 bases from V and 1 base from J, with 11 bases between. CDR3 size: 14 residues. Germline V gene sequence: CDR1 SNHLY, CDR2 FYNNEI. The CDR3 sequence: CASRTTGGTDTQYF. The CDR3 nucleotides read TGTGCCAGCAGGACGACAGGAGGCACAGATACGCAGTATTTT.